The present T cell receptor beta chain was sequenced within a study of identical twins. The ends were cut back, 0 bases at V and 2 bases at J, with 11 bases in the middle. Germline loops: CDR1 SGHRS, CDR2 YFSETQ. The CDR3 sequence is 15 residues long. Via MiXCR, TCRdb re-called the 5' RACE reads, giving one row per CDR3 protein. In the table there are approximately 500,000 distinct CDR3 sequences, 20% to 25% of which are singletons. These data were also reused for a study on T cells expressing NK-cell markers.

The TCR comes from a woman younger than 35 in good health. Material for sequencing was CD4+ T cells sorted from blood. This rearrangement joins TRBV5-1 to TRBJ2-5, with D perhaps TRBD1 (6 bases). CDR3: CASSLALGQQETQYF. The CDR3, as DNA: TGCGCCAGCAGCTTGGCCTTAGGACAGCAAGAGACCCAGTACTTC.